Listed below are T cell receptor beta chains from one sample, sequenced in a study of T cell responses to AZD1222 COVID-19 vaccine. Sequencing used immunoSEQ multiplex PCR; TCRdb keeps in-frame clones, though not all of them. The data show tens of thousands of clones, nearly 90% seen once. The sequences come from peripheral blood, collected on day 0 of AZD1222 vaccination. Every receptor here comes from an adult in good health. Each CDR3 is given with its conserved first and last residue. A D gene is named only where the DNA matches it firmly.

d_call j_call v_call cdr3_aa
- TRBJ1-5 TRBV19 CASSNRAGQPQHF
- TRBJ1-2 TRBV13 CASSPGKALNYGYTF
- TRBJ2-7 TRBV2 CASSQEAYEQYF
TRBD2 TRBJ2-5 TRBV19 CASSSRRTSGGAYQETQYF
- TRBJ1-5 TRBV5-8 CASSLGQMGGQPQHF
- TRBJ2-5 TRBV5-1 CASSSQGRETQYF
- TRBJ2-2 TRBV24-1 CATSELGEPNTGELFF
- TRBJ1-1 TRBV5-4 CASSLAPGASRNTEAFF
- TRBJ1-5 TRBV27 CASSSSGFSAGQPQHF
TRBD1 TRBJ1-5 TRBV19 CASNHLTAGGWVQPQHF
- TRBJ1-1 TRBV10-1 CASSGQQGRNTEAFF
- TRBJ1-2 TRBV7-2 CASSLEAFDYTF
- TRBJ2-7 TRBV19 CASSDTSSYEQYF
TRBD1 TRBJ1-5 TRBV6-2/TRBV6-3 CASSYRGQFNQPQHF
- TRBJ2-3 TRBV6-2/TRBV6-3 CASSPPRGTQYF
- TRBJ1-1 TRBV6-5 CASQDPNTEAFF
- TRBJ1-3 TRBV4-3 CASSQIIADTIYF
TRBD2 TRBJ2-1 TRBV29-1 CSVDSGSSGNEQFF
TRBD1 TRBJ1-6 TRBV3-1/TRBV3-2 CASSQEVGTGYNSPLHF
- TRBJ1-3 TRBV3-1/TRBV3-2 CASSQASQGNTIYF
TRBD1 TRBJ1-2 TRBV6-4 CATLLRDRGLPSNYGYTF
- TRBJ2-7 TRBV7-9 CASSFPDFEQYF
TRBD1 TRBJ1-2 TRBV5-4 CASSLIHGQGRDGYTF
TRBD1 TRBJ1-2 TRBV6-5 CASSYTGTGFYGYTF
- TRBJ1-2 TRBV7-2 CASSQQLTEYGYTF
- TRBJ1-6 TRBV3-1/TRBV3-2 CASSIRTWGSPLHF
TRBD1 TRBJ2-5 TRBV7-7 CASSQDRAAETQYF
- TRBJ2-3 TRBV5-5 CASSFNTDTQYF
- TRBJ1-4 TRBV6-6 CASSIQGSNEKLFF
- TRBJ1-2 TRBV5-4 CASRGGRNYGYTF
- TRBJ1-5 TRBV28 CASSFRRRNQPQHF
- TRBJ2-2 TRBV7-3 CASSLSSRDTGELFF
- TRBJ1-2 TRBV3-1/TRBV3-2 CASSRAYPYGYTF
- TRBJ2-7 TRBV11-2 CASSLDPGTNEQYF
- TRBJ1-6 TRBV19 CATDEGGDNSPLHF
- TRBJ2-1 TRBV28 CASSSAPGTPTGSSYNEQFF
- TRBJ1-2 TRBV3-1/TRBV3-2 CASSLSSRGVGYTF
TRBD1 TRBJ2-1 TRBV5-4 CASSLGQGAINEQFF
- TRBJ1-2 TRBV7-2 CASSPGRHYGYTF
- TRBJ1-5 TRBV19 CASSPRHNSNQPQHF
TRBD1 TRBJ2-7 TRBV28 CASSFGQDYEQYF
TRBD1 TRBJ1-1 TRBV9 CASSVGNRGDTEAFF